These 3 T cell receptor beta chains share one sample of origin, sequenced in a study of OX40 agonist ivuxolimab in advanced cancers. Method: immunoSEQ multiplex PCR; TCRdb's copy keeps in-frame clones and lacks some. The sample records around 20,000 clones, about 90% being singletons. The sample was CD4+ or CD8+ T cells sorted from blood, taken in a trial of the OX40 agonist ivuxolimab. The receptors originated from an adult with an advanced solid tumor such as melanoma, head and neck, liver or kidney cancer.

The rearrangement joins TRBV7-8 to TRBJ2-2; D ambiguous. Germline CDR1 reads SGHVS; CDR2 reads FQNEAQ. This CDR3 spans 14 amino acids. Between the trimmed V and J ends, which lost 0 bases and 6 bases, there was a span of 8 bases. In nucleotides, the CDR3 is TGTGCCAGCAGCTTAGCGGGGTTCGCCGGGGAGCTGTTTTTT. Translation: CASSLAGFAGELFF.

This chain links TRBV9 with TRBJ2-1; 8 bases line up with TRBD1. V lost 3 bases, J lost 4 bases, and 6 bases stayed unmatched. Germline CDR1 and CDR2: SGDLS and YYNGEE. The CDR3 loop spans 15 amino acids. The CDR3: CASSAGTGWYNEQFF. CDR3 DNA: TGTGCCAGCAGCGCTGGGACAGGTTGGTACAATGAGCAGTTCTTC.

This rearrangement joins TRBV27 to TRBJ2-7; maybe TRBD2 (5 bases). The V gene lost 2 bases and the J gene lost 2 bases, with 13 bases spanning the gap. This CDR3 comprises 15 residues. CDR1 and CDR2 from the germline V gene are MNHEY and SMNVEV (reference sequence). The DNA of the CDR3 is TGTGCCAGCAGTTTAAGTGGGAGCATCACCTACGAGCAGTACTTC. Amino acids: CASSLSGSITYEQYF.